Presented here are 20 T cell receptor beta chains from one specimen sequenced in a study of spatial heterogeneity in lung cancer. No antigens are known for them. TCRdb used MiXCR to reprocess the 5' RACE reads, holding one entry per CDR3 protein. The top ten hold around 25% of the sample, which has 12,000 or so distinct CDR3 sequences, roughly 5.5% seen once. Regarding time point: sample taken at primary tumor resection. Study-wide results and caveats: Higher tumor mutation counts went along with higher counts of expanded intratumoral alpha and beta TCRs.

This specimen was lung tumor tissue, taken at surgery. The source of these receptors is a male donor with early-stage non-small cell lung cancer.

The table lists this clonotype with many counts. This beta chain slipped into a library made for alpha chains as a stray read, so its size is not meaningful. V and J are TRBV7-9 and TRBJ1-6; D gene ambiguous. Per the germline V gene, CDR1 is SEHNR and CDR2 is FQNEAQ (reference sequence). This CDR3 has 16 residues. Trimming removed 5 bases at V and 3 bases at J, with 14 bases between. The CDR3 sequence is CASSLGSRFYNSPLHF. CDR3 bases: TGTGCCAGCAGCCTGGGATCTCGCTTCTATAATTCACCCCTCCACTTT.

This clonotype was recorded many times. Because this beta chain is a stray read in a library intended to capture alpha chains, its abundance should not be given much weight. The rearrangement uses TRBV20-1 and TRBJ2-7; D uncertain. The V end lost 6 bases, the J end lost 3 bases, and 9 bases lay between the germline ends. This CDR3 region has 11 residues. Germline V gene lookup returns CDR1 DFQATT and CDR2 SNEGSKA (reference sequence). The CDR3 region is CSAQDLYEQYF. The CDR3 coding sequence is TGCAGTGCCCAAGATCTCTACGAGCAGTACTTC.

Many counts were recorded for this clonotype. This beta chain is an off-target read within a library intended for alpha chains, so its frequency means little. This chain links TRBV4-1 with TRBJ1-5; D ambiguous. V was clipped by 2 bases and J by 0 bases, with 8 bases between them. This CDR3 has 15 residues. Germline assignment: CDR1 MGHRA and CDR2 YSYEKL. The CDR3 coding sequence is TGCGCCAGCAGCCAAAGTGGGCATAGCAATCAGCCCCAGCATTTT. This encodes CASSQSGHSNQPQHF.

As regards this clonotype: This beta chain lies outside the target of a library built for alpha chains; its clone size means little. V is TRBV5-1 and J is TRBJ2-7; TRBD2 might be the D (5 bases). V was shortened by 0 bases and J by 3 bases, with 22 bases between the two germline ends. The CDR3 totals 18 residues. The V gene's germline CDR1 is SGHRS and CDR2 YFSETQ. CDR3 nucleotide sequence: TGCGCCAGCAGCTTGGTTCGCCGAGGGCAGTCCCCCCTCTACGAGCAGTACTTC. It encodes CASSLVRRGQSPLYEQYF.

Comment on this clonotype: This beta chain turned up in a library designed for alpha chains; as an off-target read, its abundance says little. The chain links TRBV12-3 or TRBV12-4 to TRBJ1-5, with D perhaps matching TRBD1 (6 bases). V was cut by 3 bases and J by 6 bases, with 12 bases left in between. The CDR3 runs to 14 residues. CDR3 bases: TGTGCCAGCAGTTTTCAGGGGAGTAGTCAGCCCCAGCATTTT. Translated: CASSFQGSSQPQHF.

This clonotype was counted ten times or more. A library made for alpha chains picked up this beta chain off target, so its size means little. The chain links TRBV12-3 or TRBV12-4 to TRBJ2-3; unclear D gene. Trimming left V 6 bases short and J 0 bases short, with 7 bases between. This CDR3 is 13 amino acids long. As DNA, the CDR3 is TGTGCCAGCAGACCAAGAAGCACAGATACGCAGTATTTT. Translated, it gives CASRPRSTDTQYF.

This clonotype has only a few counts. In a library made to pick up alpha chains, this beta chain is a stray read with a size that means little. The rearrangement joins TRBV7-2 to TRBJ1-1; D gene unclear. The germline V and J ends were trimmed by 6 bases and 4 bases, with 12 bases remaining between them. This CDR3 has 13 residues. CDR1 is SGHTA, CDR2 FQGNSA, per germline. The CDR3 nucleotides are TGTGCCAGCAGGACATTTAGTGGCACTGAAGCTTTCTTT. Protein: CASRTFSGTEAFF.

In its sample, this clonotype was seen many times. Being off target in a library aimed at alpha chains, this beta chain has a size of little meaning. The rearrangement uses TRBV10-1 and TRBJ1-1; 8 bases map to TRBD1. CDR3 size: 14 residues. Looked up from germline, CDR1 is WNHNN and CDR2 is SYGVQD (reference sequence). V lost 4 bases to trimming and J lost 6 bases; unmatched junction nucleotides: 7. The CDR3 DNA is TGCGCCAGCAGTGCACGGACAGGGAAAGCTGAAGCTTTCTTT. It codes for CASSARTGKAEAFF.

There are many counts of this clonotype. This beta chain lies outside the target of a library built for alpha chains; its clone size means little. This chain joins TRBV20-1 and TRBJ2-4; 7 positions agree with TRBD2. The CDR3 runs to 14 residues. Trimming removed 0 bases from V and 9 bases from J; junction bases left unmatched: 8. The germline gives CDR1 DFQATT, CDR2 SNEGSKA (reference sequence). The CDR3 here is CSARENGRVGIQYF. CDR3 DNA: TGCAGTGCTAGAGAGAATGGGAGGGTGGGCATTCAGTACTTC.

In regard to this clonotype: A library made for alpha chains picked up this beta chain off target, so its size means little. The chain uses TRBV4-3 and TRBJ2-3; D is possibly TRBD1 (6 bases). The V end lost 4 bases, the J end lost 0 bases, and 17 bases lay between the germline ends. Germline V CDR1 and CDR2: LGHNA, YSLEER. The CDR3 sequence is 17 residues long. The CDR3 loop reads CASSRGDMGASTDTQYF. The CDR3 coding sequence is TGCGCCAGCAGCCGAGGGGACATGGGGGCGAGCACAGATACGCAGTATTTT.

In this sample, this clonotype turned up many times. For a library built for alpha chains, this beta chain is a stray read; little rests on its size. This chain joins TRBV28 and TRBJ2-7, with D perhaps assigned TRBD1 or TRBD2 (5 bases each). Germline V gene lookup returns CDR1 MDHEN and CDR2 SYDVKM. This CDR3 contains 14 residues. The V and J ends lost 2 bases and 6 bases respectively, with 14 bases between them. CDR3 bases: TGTGCCAGCAGTTTAGGGACCCTGGGGCGCGAGCAGTACTTC. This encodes CASSLGTLGREQYF. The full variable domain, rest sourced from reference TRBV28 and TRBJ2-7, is DVKVTQSSRYLVKRTGEKVFLECVQDMDHENMFWYRQDPGLGLRLIYFSYDVKMKEKGDIPEGYSVSREKKERFSLILESASTNQTSMYLCASSLGTLGREQYFGPGTRLTVT.

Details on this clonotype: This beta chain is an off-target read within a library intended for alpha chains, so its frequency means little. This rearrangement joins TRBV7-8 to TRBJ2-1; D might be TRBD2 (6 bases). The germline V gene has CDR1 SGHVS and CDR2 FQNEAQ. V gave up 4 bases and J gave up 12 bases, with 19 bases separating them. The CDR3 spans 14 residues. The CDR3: CASSSIGTLTRQFF. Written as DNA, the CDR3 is TGTGCCAGCAGCTCCATCGGGACTCTCACCCGGCAGTTCTTC.

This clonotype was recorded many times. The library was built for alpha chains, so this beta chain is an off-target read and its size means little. The CDR3 nucleotides read TGTGCCATCAGACAGGGAGAGTACACTGAAGCTTTCTTT. It yields the protein CAIRQGEYTEAFF. The V call is TRBV10-3, the J call TRBJ1-1; a possible D gene is TRBD1 (6 bases). This CDR3 has 13 residues. Germline CDR1 ENHRY, CDR2 SYGVKD. Trimming stripped 6 bases from V and 3 bases from J, with 11 bases between.

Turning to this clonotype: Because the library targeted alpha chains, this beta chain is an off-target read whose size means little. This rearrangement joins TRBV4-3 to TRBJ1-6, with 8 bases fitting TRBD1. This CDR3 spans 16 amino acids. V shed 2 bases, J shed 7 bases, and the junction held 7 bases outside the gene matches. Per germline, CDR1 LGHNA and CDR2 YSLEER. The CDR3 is CASSQSQGVGNSPLHF. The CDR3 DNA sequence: TGCGCCAGCAGCCAATCACAGGGGGTCGGGAATTCACCCCTCCACTTT.

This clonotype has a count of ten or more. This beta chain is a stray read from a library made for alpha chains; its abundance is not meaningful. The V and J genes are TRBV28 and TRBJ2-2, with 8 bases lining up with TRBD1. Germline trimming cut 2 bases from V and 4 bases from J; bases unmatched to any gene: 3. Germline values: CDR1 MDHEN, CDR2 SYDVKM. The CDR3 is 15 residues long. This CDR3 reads CASSLGQGRTGELFF. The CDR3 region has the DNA TGTGCCAGCAGTTTAGGACAGGGACGCACCGGGGAGCTGTTTTTT.

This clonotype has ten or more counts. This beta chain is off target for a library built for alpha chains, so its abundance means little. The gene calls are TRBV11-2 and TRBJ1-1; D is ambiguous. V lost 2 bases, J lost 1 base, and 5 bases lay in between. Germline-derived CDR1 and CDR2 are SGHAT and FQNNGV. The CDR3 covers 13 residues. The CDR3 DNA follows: TGTGCCAGCAGCTTAATATCGAACACTGAAGCTTTCTTT. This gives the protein CASSLISNTEAFF.

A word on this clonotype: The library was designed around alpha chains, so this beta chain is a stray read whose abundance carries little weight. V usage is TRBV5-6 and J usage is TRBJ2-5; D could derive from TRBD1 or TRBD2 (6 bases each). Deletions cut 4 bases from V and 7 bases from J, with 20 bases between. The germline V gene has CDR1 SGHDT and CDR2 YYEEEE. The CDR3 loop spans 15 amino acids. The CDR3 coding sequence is TGTGCCAGCAGCCCCGTGGGGGGCCGTTCGGGGACCCAGTACTTC. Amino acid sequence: CASSPVGGRSGTQYF.

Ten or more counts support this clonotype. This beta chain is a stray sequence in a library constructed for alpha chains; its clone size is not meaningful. The CDR3 is CASSFLAGGQETQYF. Here the CDR3 DNA reads TGCGCCAGCAGCTTCCTAGCGGGGGGGCAGGAGACCCAGTACTTC. The rearrangement uses TRBV5-1 and TRBJ2-5, with 12 bases lining up with TRBD2. Germline V gene data show CDR1 as SGHRS and CDR2 as YFSETQ. With 2 bases clipped from V and 5 bases from J, the junction kept 4 bases outside the gene matches. The CDR3 consists of 15 residues.

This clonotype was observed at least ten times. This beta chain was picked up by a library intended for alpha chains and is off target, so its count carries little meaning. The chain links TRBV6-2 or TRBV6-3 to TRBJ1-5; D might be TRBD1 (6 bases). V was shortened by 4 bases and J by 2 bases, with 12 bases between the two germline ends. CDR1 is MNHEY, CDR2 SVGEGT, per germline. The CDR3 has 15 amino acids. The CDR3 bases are TGTGCCAGCAGTTCCACAGGGTGGGGCAATCAGCCCCAGCATTTT. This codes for CASSSTGWGNQPQHF.

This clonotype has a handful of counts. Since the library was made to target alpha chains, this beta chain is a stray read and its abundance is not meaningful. Here the CDR3 reads CSARQGGQETQYF. In DNA form, the CDR3 reads TGCAGTGCCAGACAGGGGGGCCAAGAGACCCAGTACTTC. The chain carries TRBV20-1 and TRBJ2-5; 9 bases align to TRBD1. Trimming at V came to 6 bases and at J to 1 base, leaving 3 bases not matched to a gene. The CDR3 has 13 amino acids. Germline CDR1 and CDR2: DFQATT and SNEGSKA (reference sequence).